These T cell receptor beta chains were read from a single sample in a study of blood T cell repertoires in COVID-19. This table comes from immunoSEQ multiplex PCR, and its TCRdb copy is limited to in-frame clones, with some not included. The data contain roughly 230,000 clones, about 80% of them seen just once; the ten biggest clones take up about 4.5%. The sequenced sample was peripheral blood. All receptors derive from a man aged 50 to 60 with active or convalescent COVID-19. Both conserved end residues are part of each CDR3. D genes are given only for firm matches. The size of a clone is reported for some rows only, either as once, few or many, or as a class for expanded clones.

J: TRBJ1-5; D: NA; size: few; V: TRBV27; DNA: TGTGCCAGCAGTCCCCCGGGGGTAAATCAGCCCCAGCATTTT; CDR3: CASSPPGVNQPQHF
J: TRBJ1-1; D: NA; size: NA; V: TRBV6-5; DNA: TGTGCCAGTTACAGGGCCACTGAAGCTTTCTTT; CDR3: CASYRATEAFF
J: TRBJ2-6; D: TRBD1; size: NA; V: TRBV25-1; DNA: TGTGCCAGCAGTCAAGGACAGGGATCTTCTGGGGCCAACGTCCTGACTTTC; CDR3: CASSQGQGSSGANVLTF
J: TRBJ1-1; D: TRBD1; size: NA; V: TRBV7-2; DNA: TGTGCCAGCAGCTTCCAGGCACAGGGGACTGAAGCTTTCTTT; CDR3: CASSFQAQGTEAFF
J: TRBJ1-4; D: TRBD1; size: NA; V: TRBV7-9; DNA: TGTGCCAGCAGCCCTAGACAGGGCCCTGCAACTAATGAAAAACTGTTTTTT; CDR3: CASSPRQGPATNEKLFF
J: TRBJ2-7; D: TRBD2; size: NA; V: TRBV11-2; DNA: TGTGCCAGCAGCTTAACGGGAGGGGGGGTGTCCTTC; CDR3: CASSLTGGGVSF
J: TRBJ1-5; D: NA; size: few; V: TRBV28; DNA: TGTGCCAGCAATACAGGGATGGGCAATCAGCCCCAGCATTTT; CDR3: CASNTGMGNQPQHF
J: TRBJ2-7; D: NA; size: NA; V: TRBV12-3/TRBV12-4; DNA: TGTGCCAGCAGCCCCCAGGCCATAGAGCAGTACTTC; CDR3: CASSPQAIEQYF
J: TRBJ1-4; D: NA; size: few; V: TRBV7-2; DNA: TGTGCCAGCAGCCCCCATCCCCGGGTCGGGATAGGTGTAGAACTGTTTTTT; CDR3: CASSPHPRVGIGVELFF
J: TRBJ1-4; D: NA; size: NA; V: TRBV27; DNA: TGTGCCAGCAGCAGGTCCGGGACAACAACTAATGAAAAACTGTTTTTT; CDR3: CASSRSGTTTNEKLFF
J: TRBJ1-1; D: TRBD1; size: NA; V: TRBV18; DNA: TGTGCCAGCTCACCAAACGGACAGGGGGCGAACACTGAAGCTTTCTTT; CDR3: CASSPNGQGANTEAFF
J: TRBJ1-2; D: NA; size: NA; V: TRBV9; DNA: TGTGCCAGCAGCGTAGCGGGGGGGAGTTCTAATGGCTACACCTTC; CDR3: CASSVAGGSSNGYTF
J: TRBJ2-7; D: TRBD1; size: NA; V: TRBV2; DNA: TGTGCCAGCACGACAGGGTTCGACGAGCAGTACTTC; CDR3: CASTTGFDEQYF
J: TRBJ1-1; D: TRBD1; size: NA; V: TRBV18; DNA: TGTGCCAGCTCACCCAGACAGGGGGGCACTGAAGCTTTCTTT; CDR3: CASSPRQGGTEAFF
J: TRBJ1-4; D: NA; size: NA; V: TRBV6-2/TRBV6-3; DNA: TGTGCCAGCAGCAGAGGCTCTGGCGGACAGAGAAAACTGTTTTTT; CDR3: CASSRGSGGQRKLFF
J: TRBJ1-6; D: NA; size: NA; V: TRBV5-1; DNA: TGCGCCAGCAGCTTGGGGACAGAGTTCAATTCACCCCTCCACTTT; CDR3: CASSLGTEFNSPLHF
J: TRBJ2-2; D: TRBD1; size: few; V: TRBV13; DNA: TGTGCCAGCAGCTTCCTCGACAGGGGGCAGAACACCGGGGAGCTGTTTTTT; CDR3: CASSFLDRGQNTGELFF
J: TRBJ1-3; D: NA; size: NA; V: TRBV12-5; DNA: TGTGCTAGTGCCCTCTCTGGAAACACCATATATTTT; CDR3: CASALSGNTIYF
J: TRBJ2-2; D: NA; size: once; V: TRBV10-3; DNA: TGTGCCGCTCAGGGATCGAGCACCGGGGAGCTGTTTTTT; CDR3: CAAQGSSTGELFF
J: TRBJ2-3; D: TRBD1; size: NA; V: TRBV3-1/TRBV3-2; DNA: TGTGCCAGCAGCCAGACAGGGTCCGCTATTACAGATACGCAGTATTTT; CDR3: CASSQTGSAITDTQYF
J: TRBJ2-1; D: NA; size: NA; V: TRBV3-1/TRBV3-2; DNA: TGTGCCAGCAGCCCGTCGAGGGGGTTCCGTTCCAGCTCCTACAATGAGCAGTTCTTC; CDR3: CASSPSRGFRSSSYNEQFF
J: TRBJ2-7; D: NA; size: NA; V: TRBV5-1; DNA: TGCGCCAGCAGCTTACCTACCGAGGTTCGGGAGCAGTACTTC; CDR3: CASSLPTEVREQYF
J: TRBJ2-1; D: TRBD2; size: NA; V: TRBV7-2; DNA: TGTGCCAGCAGCTTAAGGACTAGCGGGGGGCCAAGCTCCTACAATGAGCAGTTCTTC; CDR3: CASSLRTSGGPSSYNEQFF
J: TRBJ1-2; D: NA; size: NA; V: TRBV20-1; DNA: TGCAGTGCTAGACTCCCGGGGGGCTACACCTTC; CDR3: CSARLPGGYTF
J: TRBJ1-5; D: NA; size: NA; V: TRBV7-2; DNA: TGTGCCAGCAGCGAGGAATTGTGGAATCAGCCCCAGCATTTT; CDR3: CASSEELWNQPQHF
J: TRBJ2-7; D: TRBD1; size: once; V: TRBV11-2; DNA: TGTGCCAGCAGCCTGACAGGGCTCGAGCAGTACTTC; CDR3: CASSLTGLEQYF
J: TRBJ2-2; D: NA; size: NA; V: TRBV21-1; DNA: TGTGCCAGCCTAGGACAGTACACCGGGGAGCTGTTTTTT; CDR3: CASLGQYTGELFF
J: TRBJ1-2; D: NA; size: NA; V: TRBV30; DNA: TGTGCCTGGAGCCCAGGGATCCGGAACTATGGCTACACCTTC; CDR3: CAWSPGIRNYGYTF
J: TRBJ1-4; D: NA; size: NA; V: TRBV7-8; DNA: TGTGCCAGCAGCCCAGGTTTTCGGATTCGGGGTTATGAAAAACTGTTTTTT; CDR3: CASSPGFRIRGYEKLFF
J: TRBJ2-2; D: NA; size: few; V: TRBV7-2; DNA: TGTGCCAGCAGCTTAGCAGCTGGACTACTCACCGGGGAGCTGTTTTTT; CDR3: CASSLAAGLLTGELFF
J: TRBJ2-4; D: TRBD2; size: NA; V: TRBV5-6; DNA: TGTGCCAAAGTGGGAGGGGTTAACATTCAGTACTTC; CDR3: CAKVGGVNIQYF
J: TRBJ1-4; D: NA; size: NA; V: TRBV7-6; DNA: TGTGCCAGCAGCTTTCAGGCAACTAATGAAAAACTGTTTTTT; CDR3: CASSFQATNEKLFF
J: TRBJ1-2; D: NA; size: once; V: TRBV6-6; DNA: TGTGCCAGCAGTCCCGGACAGAACTATGGCTACACCTTC; CDR3: CASSPGQNYGYTF
J: TRBJ1-6; D: NA; size: NA; V: TRBV18; DNA: TGTGCCAGCTCACCTAAGACAGGTTCGGCTTCACCCCTCCACTTT; CDR3: CASSPKTGSASPLHF
J: TRBJ2-7; D: NA; size: NA; V: TRBV24-1; DNA: TGTGCCACCACCCCTCGAGGGTCCGACTCCTACGAGCAGTACTTC; CDR3: CATTPRGSDSYEQYF
J: TRBJ1-2; D: TRBD1; size: NA; V: TRBV4-1; DNA: TGCGCCAGCAGTCGCGACCAAGATACCCAGGGGGCGCGGTATGGCTACACCTTC; CDR3: CASSRDQDTQGARYGYTF
J: TRBJ2-5; D: TRBD1; size: NA; V: TRBV19; DNA: TGTGCCACACTCGGGACAGCGCAAGAGACCCAGTACTTC; CDR3: CATLGTAQETQYF
J: TRBJ1-5; D: NA; size: NA; V: TRBV7-2; DNA: TGTGCCAGCAGCTTAGGGGTCGGAGGTAATCAGCCCCAGCATTTT; CDR3: CASSLGVGGNQPQHF
J: TRBJ2-1; D: TRBD2; size: NA; V: TRBV5-1; DNA: TGCGCCAGCAGCTTGGACGGGGGGGCAGGTGAGCAGTTCTTC; CDR3: CASSLDGGAGEQFF
J: TRBJ1-2; D: NA; size: NA; V: TRBV12-3/TRBV12-4; DNA: TGTGCCAGCAGTTTTGAAAGGGGCGGCTACACCTTC; CDR3: CASSFERGGYTF
J: TRBJ1-1; D: TRBD1; size: NA; V: TRBV5-1; DNA: TGCGCCAGCAGGAGCGGAGGGACAGAGGTTGCTGAAGCTTTCTTT; CDR3: CASRSGGTEVAEAFF
J: TRBJ1-6; D: TRBD1; size: NA; V: TRBV5-1; DNA: TGCGCCAGCAGCCCTCGACAGGGGGAAAATTCACCCCTCCACTTT; CDR3: CASSPRQGENSPLHF
J: TRBJ1-1; D: NA; size: NA; V: TRBV11-2; DNA: TGTGCCAGCAGCTTGGAAATAGCGAACACTGAAGCTTTCTTT; CDR3: CASSLEIANTEAFF